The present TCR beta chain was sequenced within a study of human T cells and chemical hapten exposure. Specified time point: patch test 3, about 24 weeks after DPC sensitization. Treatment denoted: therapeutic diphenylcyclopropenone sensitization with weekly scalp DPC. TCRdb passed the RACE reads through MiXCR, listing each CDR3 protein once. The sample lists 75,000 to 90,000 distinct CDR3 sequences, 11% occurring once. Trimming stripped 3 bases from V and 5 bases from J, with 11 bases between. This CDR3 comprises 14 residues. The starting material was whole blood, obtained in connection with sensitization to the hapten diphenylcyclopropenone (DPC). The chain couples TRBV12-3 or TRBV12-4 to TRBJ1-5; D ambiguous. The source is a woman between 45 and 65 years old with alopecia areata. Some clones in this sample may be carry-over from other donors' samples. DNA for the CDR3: TGTGCCAGCAGTTTGAGGAAGGGTGATCAGCCCCAGCATTTT. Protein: CASSLRKGDQPQHF.